The 27 T cell receptor beta chains presented below share a single source sample, sequenced in a study of T cells expressing NK-cell markers. For each CDR3 protein, TCRdb gives one entry from its re-call of the 5' RACE reads, without DNA. This table lists around 280,000 distinct CDR3 sequences. The sample was blood T cells: a sorted CD56 or NKG2C T cell subset, CD4+ or CD8+ T cells, or bulk PBMC T cells (not recorded which). These TCRs come from a man younger than 30 in good health.

The chain has TRBV9 and TRBJ2-7. There are 14 residues in the CDR3. Germline CDR1 and CDR2: SGDLS and YYNGEE. CDR3 sequence: CASSVGLVSYEQYF.

The chain uses TRBV30 and TRBJ2-3; TCRdb's D gene call, TRBD2, goes unchecked for lack of DNA. From germline, CDR1 is GTSNPN and CDR2 SVGIG (reference sequence). The CDR3 loop spans 14 amino acids. The CDR3 reads CAWGLGLGTDTQYF.

The chain combines TRBV7-3 with TRBJ2-3; the TCRdb call, TRBD2, lacks DNA for checking. The CDR3 extends over 15 amino acids. Per germline, CDR1 SGHTA and CDR2 FQGTGA. Here the CDR3 reads CASSLMAGGADTQYF.

The chain has TRBV29-1 and TRBJ2-1; TCRdb names TRBD1, which stays unverified in the absence of DNA. CDR3 length equals 12 residues. Germline CDR1 reads SQVTM; CDR2 reads ANQGSEA. CDR3 amino acids: CSVVRGANEQFF.

This rearrangement joins TRBV12-3 or TRBV12-4 to TRBJ2-2; the D gene TCRdb calls, TRBD1, cannot be checked with no DNA. There are 13 residues in the CDR3. Here the CDR3 reads CAVRTARTGELFF.

CDR3 protein: CASSQASGNGELFF. The rearrangement links TRBV4-3 to TRBJ2-2; lacking DNA, the TRBD2 call made by TCRdb goes unchecked. Germline CDR1 reads LGHNA; CDR2 reads YSLEER. This CDR3 is 14 amino acids long.

The genes are TRBV20-1 and TRBJ2-7; without DNA, the TCRdb call of TRBD1 cannot be checked. CDR1 is DFQATT and CDR2 is SNEGSKA in the germline V gene (reference sequence). The CDR3 consists of 14 residues. This CDR3 is CSARPGQEIYEQYF.

The chain joins TRBV12-3 or TRBV12-4 to TRBJ1-2; TCRdb names TRBD1, which stays unverified in the absence of DNA. This CDR3 has 15 residues. This CDR3 is CASSLGDRGPGGYTF.

This chain's CDR3 is CASRAGTGNEQFF. J is TRBJ2-1 and V is TRBV9; TCRdb's assignment of TRBD1 cannot be checked, as there is no DNA. The germline V gene has CDR1 SGDLS and CDR2 YYNGEE. The CDR3 runs 13 residues.

This CDR3 is CAITELGQQYF. V and J are TRBV10-3 and TRBJ2-7; TCRdb picks TRBD2, but there is no DNA to check that call. Germline V gene sequence: CDR1 ENHRY, CDR2 SYGVKD. The CDR3 is 11 amino acids.

The chain couples TRBV3-1 to TRBJ2-1; TCRdb reports TRBD2, a call that lacks DNA to check it against. Looked up from germline, CDR1 is LGHDT and CDR2 is YNNKEL (reference sequence). There are 15 residues in the CDR3. The CDR3 here is CASSHRGSRPAEQFF.

The J gene is TRBJ2-1, the V gene TRBV5-5; TCRdb's D call, TRBD2, is unchecked because there is no DNA. The CDR3 runs to 15 residues. The germline V gene encodes CDR1 SGHKS and CDR2 YYEKEE (reference sequence). The CDR3: CASGLAGSPNNEQFF. Full variable domain (missing parts from reference TRBV5-5 and TRBJ2-1): DAGVTQSPTHLIKTRGQQVTLRCSPISGHKSVSWYQQVLGQGPQFIFQYYEKEERGRGNFPDRFSARQFPNYSSELNVNALLLGDSALYLCASGLAGSPNNEQFFGPGTRLTVL.

The V gene is TRBV11-3, the J gene TRBJ2-4; TCRdb calls TRBD2, which cannot be checked without DNA. The CDR3 contains 17 residues. CDR1 and CDR2 from the germline V gene are SGHNT and YENEEA. CDR3 in amino acids: CASSSVGLADVKNIQYF.

The V and J genes are TRBV2 and TRBJ2-3; the D call of TRBD2 rests on TCRdb alone, since no DNA is present to check it. The CDR3 runs 14 residues. Germline values: CDR1 SNHLY, CDR2 FYNNEI. The CDR3 reads CASRGLAEIDTQYF.

The chain combines TRBV7-9 with TRBJ2-7; TCRdb reports TRBD1, a call that lacks DNA to check it against. The germline CDR1 and CDR2 sequences are SEHNR and FQNEAQ (reference sequence). This CDR3 is 13 amino acids long. The CDR3 sequence: CASSPGQYYEQYF.

This chain uses TRBV5-1 with TRBJ2-1; TCRdb designates TRBD2, a call that cannot be tested without DNA. This CDR3 has 16 amino acids. Germline lookup yields CDR1 SGHRS and CDR2 YFSETQ. CDR3 sequence reads: CASSLGARGLGDEQFF.

The chain carries TRBV25-1 and TRBJ1-6; no DNA is available, so the TRBD1 call from TCRdb remains unchecked. The CDR3 is 15 amino acids. CDR1 is MGHDK, CDR2 SYGVNS, per germline. CDR3 sequence: CASSVFGQGNSPLHF.

J is TRBJ2-3 and V is TRBV20-1; the D gene TCRdb calls, TRBD2, cannot be checked with no DNA. The CDR3 has 20 amino acids. Germline CDR1 reads DFQATT; CDR2 reads SNEGSKA (reference sequence). The chain's CDR3 is CSAKSTWGLAGAGGTDTQYF.

The chain carries TRBV7-2 and TRBJ2-7; absent DNA, TCRdb's TRBD1 call cannot be checked. The CDR3 is 15 residues long. CDR1 and CDR2 (germline): SGHTA, FQGNSA. CDR3 sequence: CASSLDRAVSYEQHF.

This chain uses TRBV30 with TRBJ2-7; the D call of TRBD2 rests on TCRdb alone, since no DNA is present to check it. Germline lookup yields CDR1 GTSNPN and CDR2 SVGIG (reference sequence). The CDR3 runs 13 residues. CDR3 residues: CAWRLAGAYEQYF.

This rearrangement joins TRBV7-2 to TRBJ2-7; TCRdb picks TRBD2, but there is no DNA to check that call. CDR3 length: 14 residues. Germline CDR1 is SGHTA and CDR2 is FQGNSA. CDR3 loop: CASSRTSGSYEQYF.

This CDR3 reads CASSTHPGTVETQYF. The chain carries TRBV19 and TRBJ2-5; TCRdb's D call of TRBD1 is untestable without DNA. CDR3 size: 15 residues. Germline lookup yields CDR1 LNHDA and CDR2 SQIVND (reference sequence).

The rearrangement uses TRBV20-1 and TRBJ1-2; TCRdb's D call, TRBD1, is unchecked because there is no DNA. Per germline, CDR1 DFQATT and CDR2 SNEGSKA (reference sequence). CDR3 length equals 13 residues. The CDR3: CSARLGHSYGYTF.

This rearrangement joins TRBV12-3 or TRBV12-4 to TRBJ2-3. The CDR3 loop spans 12 amino acids. CDR3 in amino acids: CASRKSTDTQYF.

V gene TRBV20-1 combines with J gene TRBJ1-3; without DNA, the TCRdb call of TRBD1 cannot be checked. Germline assignment: CDR1 DFQATT and CDR2 SNEGSKA (reference sequence). The CDR3 has 13 residues. Here the CDR3 reads CSAYWGVLNTIYF.

This chain joins TRBV12-3 or TRBV12-4 and TRBJ2-3; the TCRdb call, TRBD2, lacks DNA for checking. There are 14 residues in the CDR3. This CDR3 reads CASSSTSKADTQYF.

The gene calls are TRBV6-5 and TRBJ1-6; there is no DNA to check the TCRdb D call of TRBD1. In germline, CDR1 is MNHEY, CDR2 SVGAGI. The CDR3 totals 12 residues. The CDR3 region is CASSGIRSPLHF.